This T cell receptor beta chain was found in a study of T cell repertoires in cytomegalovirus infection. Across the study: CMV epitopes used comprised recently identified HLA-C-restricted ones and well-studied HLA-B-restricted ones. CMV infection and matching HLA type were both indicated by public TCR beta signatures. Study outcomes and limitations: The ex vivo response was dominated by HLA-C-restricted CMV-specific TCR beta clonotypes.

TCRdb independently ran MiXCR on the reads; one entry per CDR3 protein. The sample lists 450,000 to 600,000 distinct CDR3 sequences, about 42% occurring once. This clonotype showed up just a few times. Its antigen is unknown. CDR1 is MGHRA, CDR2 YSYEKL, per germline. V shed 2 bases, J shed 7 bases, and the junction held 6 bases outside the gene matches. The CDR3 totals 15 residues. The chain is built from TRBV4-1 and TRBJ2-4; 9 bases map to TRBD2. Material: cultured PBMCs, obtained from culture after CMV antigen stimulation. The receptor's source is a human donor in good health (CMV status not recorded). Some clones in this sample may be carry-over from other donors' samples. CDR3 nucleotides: TGCGCCAGCAGCCAACTGGGACTAGCTCGGAACATTCAGTACTTC. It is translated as CASSQLGLARNIQYF.